This record looks at one T cell receptor beta chain sequence and its context. Its target is unknown. The data were taken from a study of cytomegalovirus exposure and HLA in healthy donors. Study information: Early released data comprised around 85 million unique TCRs from HLA-typed donors. Study outcomes and limitations: Across donors, presence/absence analyses took sequencing depth to be roughly uniform. Association of 15,000 to 20,000 TCR beta sequences with HLA alleles was found at 0.05 false discovery rate in a later analysis.

Primers for the PCR totalled 60 Vbeta and 13 Jbeta. Assay used: immunoSEQ multiplex PCR; TCRdb lists only in-frame clones, some missing. This sample has around 170,000 clones, with roughly 82% found just once. Germline values: CDR1 SGDLS, CDR2 YYNGEE. The CDR3 sequence is 13 residues long. V was pared by 4 bases and J by 8 bases, with 15 bases between. Samples came from healthy bone marrow donors. Sequencing was carried out using PBMCs. The clonotype comes from a woman in her fifties or sixties in good health and CMV-seronegative. V gene TRBV9 combines with J gene TRBJ1-2; D possibly corresponds to TRBD1 (6 bases). The CDR3 region has the DNA TGTGCCAGCAGCCCAGGGGACGGAGAGGGCTACACCTTC. Amino acid sequence: CASSPGDGEGYTF.